The next 21 T cell receptor beta chains were all read from a single sample in a study of blood T cell repertoires in COVID-19. Repertoires were generated with immunoSEQ multiplex PCR, while TCRdb's copy carries only in-frame clones and drops some. There are 300,000 or so clones in the sample; more than 75% occur only once, and approximately 1% lies in the top ten. Specimen: PBMCs or T cells enriched from blood (not recorded which). The receptors originated from a woman in her 30s who had recovered from COVID-19.

This rearrangement joins TRBV21-1 to TRBJ2-5; TRBD1, the table's D call, lacks a check against the DNA. TRBV21-1 is deemed a pseudogene. The CDR3 consists of 15 residues. CDR3 amino acids: CASSDRVIYVETQYF. The CDR3 DNA sequence: TGTGCCAGCTCTGACAGGGTGATATATGTAGAGACCCAGTACTTC.

The count of this clone is one. The rearrangement joins TRBV28 to TRBJ2-5; 9 nucleotides align to TRBD2. CDR3 length: 15 residues. Germline V lookup: CDR1 MDHEN, CDR2 SYDVKM. V gave up 5 bases and J gave up 3 bases; unmatched junction bases: 7. The CDR3 here is CASSTRRLAEETQYF. The CDR3 region has the DNA TGTGCCAGCAGTACCCGAAGACTAGCGGAAGAGACCCAGTACTTC.

The chain recombines TRBV5-1 with TRBJ2-3; 7 positions agree with TRBD2. This CDR3 has 14 amino acids. Germline lookup yields CDR1 SGHRS and CDR2 YFSETQ. Germline trimming cut 4 bases from V and 3 bases from J; bases unmatched to any gene: 5. Written as DNA, the CDR3 is TGCGCCAGCAGCCCAAGCGGGGCAACAGATACGCAGTATTTT. Protein product: CASSPSGATDTQYF. Based on the CDR3 plus reference TRBV5-1 and TRBJ2-3, the full variable domain is KAGVTQTPRYLIKTRGQQVTLSCSPISGHRSVSWYQQTPGQGLQFLFEYFSETQRNKGNFPGRFSGRQFSNSRSEMNVSTLELGDSALYLCASSPSGATDTQYFGPGTRLTVL.

This clone was picked up one time. The chain joins TRBV7-9 to TRBJ1-2, with TRBD1 as a possible D gene (6 bases). Per germline, CDR1 SEHNR and CDR2 FQNEAQ (reference sequence). The V gene lost 5 bases and the J gene lost 7 bases, with 20 bases spanning the gap. The CDR3 is made up of 15 amino acids. CDR3 amino acids: CASSRDSATGLGYTF. The CDR3, as DNA: TGTGCCAGCAGCCGAGATTCTGCAACAGGGCTTGGCTACACCTTC.

J is TRBJ2-2 and V is TRBV19, with unresolved D. Trimming shortened V by 1 base and J by 0 bases, and 6 bases separated the two germline ends. The CDR3 extends over 15 amino acids. The germline V gene has CDR1 LNHDA and CDR2 SQIVND (reference sequence). As DNA, the CDR3 is TGTGCCAGTAGTATAGGCAGATCGAACACCGGGGAGCTGTTTTTT. Protein product: CASSIGRSNTGELFF.

The V and J genes are TRBV15 and TRBJ1-4; TRBD1 might be the D (5 bases). V was cut by 1 base and J by 5 bases, with 11 bases left in between. The CDR3 sequence is 15 residues long. Per the germline V gene, CDR1 is LNHNV and CDR2 is YYDKDF (reference sequence). The CDR3 region is CATSRVTGGNEKLFF. CDR3 DNA: TGTGCCACCAGCAGAGTGACGGGGGGGAATGAAAAACTGTTTTTT.

This chain's CDR3 is CASSPGARTGELFF. In DNA form, the CDR3 reads TGCGCCAGCAGTCCAGGGGCGCGCACCGGGGAGCTGTTTTTT. The rearrangement uses TRBV4-3 and TRBJ2-2; tentatively, D is TRBD1 (6 bases). The germline V and J ends were trimmed by 6 bases and 4 bases, with 12 bases remaining between them. CDR3 length: 14 residues. Germline V lookup: CDR1 LGHNA, CDR2 YSLEER.

The chain joins TRBV29-1 to TRBJ2-3; 7 bases fit TRBD1. The CDR3 loop spans 14 amino acids. With 7 bases clipped from V and 0 bases from J, the junction kept 7 bases outside the gene matches. Germline CDR1 and CDR2: SQVTM and ANQGSEA. CDR3 DNA sequence: TGCAGCGCGGTGGGACAGACTAGCACAGATACGCAGTATTTT. As protein: CSAVGQTSTDTQYF.

This rearrangement joins TRBV7-2 to TRBJ1-4, with 7 bases lining up with TRBD1. This CDR3 is built from 14 residues. Germline V lookup: CDR1 SGHTA, CDR2 FQGNSA. Trimming at V came to 5 bases and at J to 4 bases, leaving 4 bases not matched to a gene. CDR3: CASSNRGLNEKLFF. The CDR3 nucleotides read TGTGCCAGCAGCAACAGGGGCCTTAATGAAAAACTGTTTTTT.

The chain is built from TRBV5-1 and TRBJ2-5, with 12 bases matching TRBD1. After removal of 4 bases from V and 4 bases from J, the junction contained 5 bases not matched to a gene. Germline CDR1 and CDR2: SGHRS and YFSETQ. The CDR3 has 15 amino acids. As DNA, the CDR3 is TGCGCCAGCAGCACCGGGACAGGGGGCTTAGAGACCCAGTACTTC. Protein: CASSTGTGGLETQYF. The full variable domain, its missing parts supplied by reference TRBV5-1 and TRBJ2-5, is KAGVTQTPRYLIKTRGQQVTLSCSPISGHRSVSWYQQTPGQGLQFLFEYFSETQRNKGNFPGRFSGRQFSNSRSEMNVSTLELGDSALYLCASSTGTGGLETQYFGPGTRLLVL.

As to this clone: The same CDR3 can be traced to other DNA sequences in this sample. The gene calls are TRBV3-1 (or the pseudogene TRBV3-2) and TRBJ1-1; D not certain. Germline V gives CDR1 LGHDT, CDR2 YNNKEL (reference sequence). Trimming cost V 0 bases and J 1 base, with 12 bases left between them. The CDR3 length is 16 residues. CDR3: CASSQDWRGSNTEAFF. Written as DNA, the CDR3 is TGTGCCAGCAGCCAAGATTGGCGGGGTTCGAACACTGAAGCTTTCTTT.

This clone was seen only a few times. The chain links TRBV2 to TRBJ1-2, with TRBD1 matching over 7 bases. The CDR3 length is 15 residues. Germline CDR1 and CDR2: SNHLY and FYNNEI. The V gene end was trimmed by 6 bases and the J gene end by 1 base; junction bases not matched to a gene: 8. CDR3 DNA sequence: TGTGCCAGCAGACGCAGGGGGGCGCTTAACTATGGCTACACCTTC. It yields the protein CASRRRGALNYGYTF.

The chain recombines TRBV2 with TRBJ2-5, with 13 bases that match TRBD2. V gave up 6 bases and J gave up 5 bases; unmatched junction bases: 9. The CDR3 loop spans 16 amino acids. Germline-derived CDR1 and CDR2 are SNHLY and FYNNEI. The CDR3 reads CASSSGTSGVGETQYF. The CDR3 bases are TGTGCCAGCAGCTCCGGGACTAGCGGGGTGGGGGAGACCCAGTACTTC.

The V gene is TRBV7-9, the J gene TRBJ2-3, with 7 bases lining up with TRBD1. The CDR3 runs to 14 residues. Per the germline V gene, CDR1 is SEHNR and CDR2 is FQNEAQ (reference sequence). The V gene end was trimmed by 4 bases and the J gene end by 1 base; junction bases not matched to a gene: 2. CDR3 bases: TGTGCCAGCAGCTACAGGGGCCGCACAGATACGCAGTATTTT. Its protein is CASSYRGRTDTQYF.

The CDR3 DNA follows: TGTGCCAGCAGTACAGGGGGGACCTACAATGAGCAGTTCTTC. Residues: CASSTGGTYNEQFF. This chain connects TRBV25-1 to TRBJ2-1; 8 bases agree with TRBD1. The ends lost 5 bases at V and 2 bases at J; junction bases unmatched: 2. CDR3 size: 14 residues. Germline V gene data show CDR1 as MGHDK and CDR2 as SYGVNS.

The chain carries TRBV7-9 and TRBJ1-5, with a weak D call TRBD1 (5 bases). Deletions cut 0 bases from V and 0 bases from J, with 12 bases between. This CDR3 comprises 17 residues. CDR1 SEHNR and CDR2 FQNEAQ come from the germline V gene (reference sequence). The CDR3 here is CASSLAGDFYSNQPQHF. The CDR3 DNA reads as TGTGCCAGCAGCTTAGCGGGGGACTTTTATAGCAATCAGCCCCAGCATTTT.

This clone was counted a few times. This chain uses TRBV7-9 with TRBJ2-1, with D uncertain. The germline gives CDR1 SEHNR, CDR2 FQNEAQ (reference sequence). Deletions cut 5 bases from V and 5 bases from J, with 10 bases between. This CDR3 contains 13 residues. Here the CDR3 DNA reads TGTGCCAGCAGCCCTCGGTCGAACAATGAGCAGTTCTTC. It encodes CASSPRSNNEQFF.

This chain joins TRBV12-5 and TRBJ1-1; 7 bases match TRBD1. J was trimmed by 5 bases and V by 0 bases; bases with no gene match: 6. The V gene's germline CDR1 is LGHNT and CDR2 FRNRAP. The CDR3 is made up of 15 amino acids. The CDR3 sequence: CASGLVGTAMTEAFF. CDR3 sequence (DNA): TGTGCTAGTGGTTTGGTGGGGACAGCGATGACTGAAGCTTTCTTT.

CDR3 coding DNA: TGTGCCAGCAGCTCACGCAAATCCGGTGCCGGGGGCAATCAGCCCCAGCATTTT. Its protein product is CASSSRKSGAGGNQPQHF. The J gene is TRBJ1-5, the V gene TRBV7-2; D is unresolved. This CDR3 has 18 residues. Trimming took 4 bases from V and 2 from J, leaving 21 bases between them. The germline V gene has CDR1 SGHTA and CDR2 FQGNSA.

The rearrangement joins TRBV30 to TRBJ2-1; D remains ambiguous. The germline V and J ends were trimmed by 2 bases and 8 bases, with 10 bases remaining between them. The CDR3 contains 12 residues. Germline V gene data show CDR1 as GTSNPN and CDR2 as SVGIG (reference sequence). The CDR3 coding sequence is TGTGCCTGGAGTCCCCTCACGGATGAGCAGTTCTTC. This gives the protein CAWSPLTDEQFF. The complete variable domain, with remaining parts taken from reference TRBV30 and TRBJ2-1, reads SQTIHQWPATLVQPVGSPLSLECTVEGTSNPNLYWYRQAAGRGLQLLFYSVGIGQISSEVPQNLSASRPQDRQFILSSKKLLLSDSGFYLCAWSPLTDEQFFGPGTRLTVL.

V gene TRBV7-6 combines with J gene TRBJ1-1; TRBD1 matches at 7 bases. The J segment lost 3 bases and the V segment lost 5 bases, leaving 9 bases of the junction unmatched. Germline V gene data show CDR1 as SGHVS and CDR2 as FNYEAQ. The CDR3 consists of 15 residues. In DNA form, the CDR3 reads TGTGCCAGCAGCCCTCCCCGACAGGGAGACACTGAAGCTTTCTTT. Translating it yields CASSPPRQGDTEAFF.